These 7 T cell receptor beta chains came from one sample sequenced in a study of blood T cell repertoires in COVID-19. Clones were read by immunoSEQ multiplex PCR, and TCRdb kept only the in-frame ones, dropping some. The profile covers roughly 29,000 clones, with over 70% appearing a single time and 7% to 8.5% taken by the ten largest. Sequencing was done on a sample of peripheral blood. Receptor source: a woman in her seventies with active or convalescent COVID-19.

This clone was counted a few times. The chain recombines TRBV5-6 with TRBJ2-7, with 8 bases matching TRBD1. Germline V gene data show CDR1 as SGHDT and CDR2 as YYEEEE. The CDR3 loop spans 16 amino acids. Unmatched junction bases numbered 9, after V lost 1 base and J lost 3 bases. The CDR3 spells CASSLRQGAKVYEQYF. The CDR3 DNA reads as TGTGCCAGCAGCTTGCGGCAGGGGGCAAAAGTCTACGAGCAGTACTTC.

The chain has TRBV7-2 and TRBJ2-7; TRBD1 aligns across 7 bases. The CDR3 sequence is 16 residues long. Germline V lookup: CDR1 SGHTA, CDR2 FQGNSA. After removal of 3 bases from V and 4 bases from J, the junction contained 12 bases not matched to a gene. CDR3 nucleotide sequence: TGTGCCAGCAGCTTGACCGGACAGGTTAGCACGTACGAGCAGTACTTC. Encoded protein: CASSLTGQVSTYEQYF.

This chain connects TRBV19 to TRBJ2-3; TRBD2 is a possible D gene (5 bases). The CDR3 loop spans 13 amino acids. In germline, CDR1 is LNHDA, CDR2 SQIVND (reference sequence). Trimming took 9 bases from V and 1 from J, leaving 11 bases between them. The DNA of the CDR3 is TGTGCCAGCGGGATAGGGCGCACAGATACGCAGTATTTT. Translated, it gives CASGIGRTDTQYF.

This chain joins TRBV6-5 and TRBJ1-1; TRBD1 matches at 9 bases. This CDR3 is 16 amino acids long. Germline trimming cut 2 bases from V and 4 bases from J; bases unmatched to any gene: 8. Germline V gives CDR1 MNHEY, CDR2 SVGAGI. The CDR3 spells CASSYALGQGATEAFF. CDR3 nucleotides: TGTGCCAGCAGTTACGCACTGGGACAGGGAGCCACTGAAGCTTTCTTT.

The chain couples TRBV19 to TRBJ1-3; D not certain. The length of the CDR3 is 15 residues. The germline V gene encodes CDR1 LNHDA and CDR2 SQIVND (reference sequence). With 6 bases removed from V and 3 bases from J, the gap between germline ends came to 15 bases. This CDR3 reads CASRLVSSGGNTIYF. CDR3 in DNA: TGTGCCAGTAGGCTTGTTTCGAGTGGTGGAAACACCATATATTTT.

This chain links TRBV5-5 with TRBJ2-7, with no clear D. This CDR3 has 13 residues. Germline V CDR1 and CDR2: SGHKS, YYEKEE (reference sequence). V dropped 0 bases and J dropped 0 bases, with 4 bases sitting between them. The CDR3 loop reads CASSLVSSYEQYF. The CDR3 nucleotides are TGTGCCAGCAGCTTGGTTAGCTCCTACGAGCAGTACTTC.

This clone occurred once. J is TRBJ2-5 and V is TRBV5-4; D call uncertain. V was trimmed by 4 bases and J by 5 bases, leaving 12 bases between them. The CDR3 totals 13 residues. Germline values: CDR1 SGHNT, CDR2 YYREEE (reference sequence). This chain's CDR3 is CASSTLSVETQYF. The CDR3 DNA sequence: TGTGCCAGCAGCACCTTATCAGTGGAGACCCAGTACTTC.